This T cell receptor beta chain is drawn from a study of blood T cell repertoires in COVID-19. In the study overall: Both acute and convalescent COVID-19 samples were obtained from the United States, Italy and Spain. Sources were T cells, B-cell-depleted T cells, or PBMCs; the material itself was cDNA or gDNA.

V was pared by 6 bases and J by 2 bases, with 11 bases between. The germline V gene has CDR1 SNHLY and CDR2 FYNNEI. This CDR3 has 13 residues. Original processing notes: Scientists estimated how many nucleated cells there were by amplifying reference gene primers. Clones were read by immunoSEQ multiplex PCR, and TCRdb kept only the in-frame ones, dropping some. The V and J calls and clone size are taken from that table; D and trimming were inferred from the DNA. Among 200,000 to 300,000 clones listed, about 90% were seen once. The TCR was taken from a middle-aged woman with acute or convalescent COVID-19. Sample: peripheral blood. The J gene is TRBJ2-7, the V gene TRBV2; possible D gene TRBD1, 6 bases. DNA of the CDR3: TGTGCCAGCAGAAGGGGGATACCCTACGAGCAGTACGTC. Translation gives CASRRGIPYEQYV.